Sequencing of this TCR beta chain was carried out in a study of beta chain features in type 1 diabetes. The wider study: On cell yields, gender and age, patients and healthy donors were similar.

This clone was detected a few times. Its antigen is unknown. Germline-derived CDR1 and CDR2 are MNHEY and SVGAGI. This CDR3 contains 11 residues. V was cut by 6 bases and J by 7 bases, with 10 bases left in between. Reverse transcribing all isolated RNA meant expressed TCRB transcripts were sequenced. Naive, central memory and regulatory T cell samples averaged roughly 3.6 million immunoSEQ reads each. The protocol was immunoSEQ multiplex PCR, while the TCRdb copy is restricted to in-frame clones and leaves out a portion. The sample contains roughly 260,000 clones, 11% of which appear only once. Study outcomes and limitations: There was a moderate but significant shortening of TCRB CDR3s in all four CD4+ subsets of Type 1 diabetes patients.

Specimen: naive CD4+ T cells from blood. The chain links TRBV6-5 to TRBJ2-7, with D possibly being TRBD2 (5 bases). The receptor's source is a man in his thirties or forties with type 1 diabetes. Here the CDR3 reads CASREDGEQYF. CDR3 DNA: TGTGCCAGCAGGGAGGACGGTGAGCAGTACTTC.